Below are 5 T cell receptor beta chains sequenced from a single sample in a study of T cells expressing NK-cell markers. TCRdb reprocessed the 5' RACE reads, keeping one entry per CDR3 protein, no DNA. Its table lists a few hundred thousand distinct CDR3 sequences. What was sequenced was blood T cells: a sorted CD56 or NKG2C T cell subset, CD4+ or CD8+ T cells, or bulk PBMC T cells (not recorded which). Receptors were obtained from a man between 18 and 29 years old in good health.

The chain has TRBV7-9 and TRBJ2-7; the TRBD1 assignment by TCRdb is unverifiable without DNA. In germline, CDR1 is SEHNR, CDR2 FQNEAQ (reference sequence). The CDR3 is 16 residues long. CDR3 region: CASSPLRGQGIDEQYF.

The CDR3 is CSARDSRQGAAQYF. The chain joins TRBV20-1 to TRBJ2-4; TCRdb lists TRBD1, though no DNA is available to test this call. Looked up from germline, CDR1 is DFQATT and CDR2 is SNEGSKA (reference sequence). There are 14 residues in the CDR3.

The V and J genes are TRBV20-1 and TRBJ2-1; there is no DNA to check the TCRdb D call of TRBD2. There are 14 residues in the CDR3. Per germline, CDR1 DFQATT and CDR2 SNEGSKA (reference sequence). CDR3 in amino acids: CSALAGGRWGPQFF.

This CDR3 reads CASSLAIRTGGNTEAFF. The chain couples TRBV7-8 to TRBJ1-1. The CDR3 length is 17 residues. The germline CDR1 and CDR2 sequences are SGHVS and FQNEAQ.

The J gene is TRBJ1-5, the V gene TRBV28. Germline values: CDR1 MDHEN, CDR2 SYDVKM. The CDR3 runs to 12 residues. The CDR3 spells CASSLRISPQHF.